The 2 T cell receptor beta chains given below trace back to one sample, sequenced in a study of CD8 T cells in ankylosing spondylitis. Regarding the study as a whole: A motif of seven or eight highly homologous TCR beta variants was seen as apparently characteristic of ankylosing spondylitis blood.

TCRdb re-called the 5' RACE reads through MiXCR, storing one row per CDR3 protein. The sample shows about 540,000 distinct CDR3 sequences, 10% to 15% of them seen only once. Their cognate antigens are unknown. Sequences were obtained from blood, either unsorted or a sorted T cell fraction (not recorded which). These receptors all stem from a male donor with ankylosing spondylitis.

The table lists this clonotype with a few counts. The CDR3 coding sequence is TGCGCCAGCAGTGAGGTAGGGGGTTGGGACACTGAAGCTTTCTTT. Residues: CASSEVGGWDTEAFF. This sequence joins TRBV10-2 and TRBJ1-1; tentative D call: TRBD1 (6 bases). Trimming shortened V by 2 bases and J by 3 bases, and 13 bases separated the two germline ends. Germline lookup yields CDR1 WSHSY and CDR2 SAAADI. This CDR3 has 15 residues.

This clonotype has only a few counts. The chain combines TRBV29-1 with TRBJ2-5; D might be TRBD2 (6 bases). V lost 3 bases, J lost 1 base, and 12 bases lay in between. This CDR3 is built from 14 residues. CDR1 is SQVTM and CDR2 is ANQGSEA in the germline V gene. CDR3 coding DNA: TGCAGCGTTGAGTTGGGGGGTCTCCAAGAGACCCAGTACTTC. Encoded protein: CSVELGGLQETQYF. Combining the CDR3 with reference TRBV29-1 and TRBJ2-5 gives the whole variable domain SAVISQKPSRDICQRGTSLTIQCQVDSQVTMMFWYRQQPGQSLTLIATANQGSEATYESGFVIDKFPISRPNLTFSTLTVSNMSPEDSSIYLCSVELGGLQETQYFGPGTRLLVL.